A single sample gave rise to the 5 T cell receptor beta chains below, sequenced in a study of cytomegalovirus exposure and HLA in healthy donors. The PCR used 60 Vbeta and 13 Jbeta primers. The assay was immunoSEQ multiplex PCR, and TCRdb's table has in-frame clones only and misses some. The sample shows 140,000 to 150,000 clones, roughly a tenth of them seen only once. The material sequenced was PBMCs. Receptor source: a male donor in good health and CMV-seronegative.

This clone was observed a handful of times. The chain uses TRBV7-2 and TRBJ1-1; 7 bases fit TRBD1. Germline-derived CDR1 and CDR2 are SGHTA and FQGNSA. This CDR3 spans 12 amino acids. The ends lost 5 bases at V and 10 bases at J; junction bases unmatched: 7. The CDR3 reads CASSPSRQGAFF. The CDR3 nucleotides read TGTGCCAGCAGCCCCTCACGACAGGGAGCTTTCTTT.

The chain combines TRBV13 with TRBJ1-4; tentative D call: TRBD1 (6 bases). Per the germline V gene, CDR1 is PRHDT and CDR2 is FYEKMQ (reference sequence). V dropped 3 bases and J dropped 7 bases, with 27 bases sitting between them. CDR3 size: 19 residues. CDR3 coding DNA: TGTGCCAGCAGCTTGAAATGGAGAGTACCCTCAGGGGCGGGTGAAAAACTGTTTTTT. Protein product: CASSLKWRVPSGAGEKLFF.

The table lists this clone with a few counts. The chain recombines TRBV7-3 with TRBJ1-2; 7 nucleotides align to TRBD1. Germline V CDR1 and CDR2: SGHTA, FQGTGA. The CDR3 has 12 amino acids. J gave up 10 bases and V 5 bases, and 7 bases lay outside the gene matches. In nucleotides, the CDR3 is TGTGCCAGCAGCGGCGACAGGGAAGTCTACACCTTC. This sequence encodes CASSGDREVYTF. Variable domain in full (rest from reference TRBV7-3 and TRBJ1-2): GAGVSQTPSNKVTEKGKYVELRCDPISGHTALYWYRQSLGQGPEFLIYFQGTGAADDSGLPNDRFFAVRPEGSVSTLKIQRTERGDSAVYLCASSGDREVYTFGSGTRLTVV.

The gene calls are TRBV10-3 and TRBJ2-1, with TRBD1 identical over 7 bases. The CDR3 is made up of 16 amino acids. V trimming: 0 bases; J trimming: 5 bases; junction bases outside the gene matches: 7. Germline values: CDR1 ENHRY, CDR2 SYGVKD. This chain's CDR3 is CAISESETGRHNEQFF. Written as DNA, the CDR3 is TGTGCCATCAGTGAGTCGGAGACAGGGCGACACAATGAGCAGTTCTTC.

This clone was observed a few times. The rearrangement links TRBV7-9 to TRBJ1-5; a possible D gene is TRBD1 (5 bases). V dropped 1 base and J dropped 5 bases, with 6 bases sitting between them. The CDR3 totals 13 residues. Germline CDR1 SEHNR, CDR2 FQNEAQ (reference sequence). DNA of the CDR3: TGTGCCAGCAGCTTAGGGGGGGATCAGCCCCAGCATTTT. Its translation is CASSLGGDQPQHF.